This T cell receptor (beta chain) was documented in a study of beta chain features in type 1 diabetes. Study-level information: Cell yields, gender and age were comparable in patients and healthy donors.

This CDR3 has 16 amino acids. CDR1 is SGDLS, CDR2 YYNGEE, per germline. The junction had 9 bases not matched to a gene; V was cut back by 6 bases and J by 2 bases. Broader study findings: Type 1 diabetes patients had TCRB CDR3s that were shorter (moderately but significantly so) in all four CD4+ subsets.

Sequencing targeted expressed TCRB transcripts, as all isolated RNA had been reverse transcribed. Data came from immunoSEQ multiplex PCR; TCRdb stores just in-frame clones and leaves some out. The sample includes about 360,000 clones, over 9.5% of them seen just once. Using CD45RO/CCR7/CD25/CD127/CD95/CD27, CD4+ naive, central memory, regulatory and stem cell-like memory cells were sorted. Turning to this clone: Antigen: not known.

The genes are TRBV9 and TRBJ2-1; TRBD2 aligns across 9 bases. The material sequenced was naive CD4+ T cells from blood. This TCR was recovered from a woman aged 18-35 years with type 1 diabetes. The chain's CDR3 is CASTVSLAGTYNEQFF. As DNA, the CDR3 is TGTGCCAGCACCGTCTCACTAGCGGGTACCTACAATGAGCAGTTCTTC.